What follows are 3 T cell receptor beta chains derived from one specimen sequenced in a study of shared clonotypes between healthy human individuals. Naivety among CD8 cells was defined by CD45RO negativity and positive CCR7 selection, thereby excluding terminally differentiated effector memory CD45RA+ cells. The table came from immunoSEQ multiplex PCR; TCRdb's copy has only in-frame clones and leaves some out. The sample contains fewer than 1 million clones, 96% of which appear only once. Sequenced: naive CD8+ T cells sorted from blood. The receptors come from a man younger than 40 in good health.

The rearrangement links TRBV2 to TRBJ2-1; 10 nucleotides match TRBD2. Per germline, CDR1 SNHLY and CDR2 FYNNEI. V was pared by 10 bases and J by 8 bases, with 5 bases of the junction left unmatched. The CDR3 loop spans 12 amino acids. The CDR3 DNA follows: TGTGCCATCATAGCGGGAGGCGATGAGCAGTTCTTC. Translating gives CAIIAGGDEQFF.

The J gene is TRBJ1-2, the V gene TRBV2, with D perhaps matching TRBD1 (6 bases). The germline V gene encodes CDR1 SNHLY and CDR2 FYNNEI. V lost 3 bases and J lost 6, with 14 bases in between. This CDR3 is built from 14 residues. CDR3 amino acids: CASSDDRISNGYTF. The CDR3, as DNA: TGTGCCAGCAGTGATGACAGGATAAGCAATGGCTACACCTTC.

The chain uses TRBV5-1 and TRBJ2-5; perhaps TRBD1 as D (6 bases). Trimming removed 0 bases from V and 4 bases from J, with 10 bases in between. The CDR3 runs to 14 residues. Germline assignment: CDR1 SGHRS and CDR2 YFSETQ. CDR3 in amino acids: CASSLETGLETQYF. The CDR3 DNA sequence: TGCGCCAGCAGCTTGGAAACAGGGCTAGAGACCCAGTACTTC.